This TCR beta chain was found in a study of blood T cell repertoires in COVID-19. Background on the study: COVID-19 samples collected from the United States, Italy and Spain covered acute and convalescent phases. In each case, the material was cDNA or gDNA derived from T cells, B-cell-depleted T cells, or PBMCs.

Trimming pared 5 bases from V and 0 bases from J, leaving 15 bases between. Germline V CDR1 and CDR2: SNHLY, FYNNEI. The length of the CDR3 is 16 residues. Study processing details: Estimation of nucleated cell counts was performed using reference gene primer amplification. Generated by immunoSEQ multiplex PCR, the TCRdb table keeps only in-frame clones and is missing some. The DNA was the basis for D and trimming; V, J and clone size are from that table. The sample has about 250,000 clones, about 80% seen once. This receptor was taken from a man older than 75 with acute or convalescent COVID-19. The chain has TRBV2 and TRBJ2-3, with D tentatively TRBD2 (6 bases). The sequenced sample was peripheral blood. This CDR3 is CASSYTGTPSTDTQYF. The CDR3 DNA reads TGTGCCAGCAGTTATACCGGGACTCCCAGCACAGATACGCAGTATTTT.